These 13 T cell receptor beta chains came from one sample sequenced in a study of shared clonotypes between healthy human individuals. Some clones are missing from TCRdb's copy, which holds only in-frame ones; the method was immunoSEQ multiplex PCR. The table records under 2.5 million clones, 85% to 95% of them present only once. The sample comprised naive CD4+ T cells from PBMCs. Subset here: CD45RA+ positively selected. Source of these receptors: a man younger than 30 in good health. Some clones in this sample may be carry-over from other donors' samples.

The genes are TRBV6-5 and TRBJ1-2; 8 positions agree with TRBD1. CDR1 and CDR2 (germline): MNHEY, SVGAGI. V lost 5 bases, J lost 7 bases, and 6 bases stayed unmatched. The CDR3 has 13 amino acids. This CDR3 is CASSRTGSSGYTF. CDR3 nucleotide sequence: TGTGCCAGCAGTAGGACAGGGTCCTCTGGCTACACCTTC.

V usage is TRBV6-5 and J usage is TRBJ2-7, with TRBD2 matching 8 bases. J gave up 6 bases and V 2 bases, and 6 bases lay outside the gene matches. CDR1 is MNHEY, CDR2 SVGAGI, per germline. This CDR3 spans 14 amino acids. The CDR3 DNA is TGTGCCAGCAGTTACCCCCCGGGGGGGGGCGAGCAGTACTTC. Residues: CASSYPPGGGEQYF.

The sample holds one count of this clone. The genes are TRBV28 and TRBJ2-7, with a tentative D call TRBD2 (6 bases). The CDR3 consists of 16 residues. Per the germline V gene, CDR1 is MDHEN and CDR2 is SYDVKM. V lost 4 bases, J lost 2 bases, and 18 bases lay in between. DNA for the CDR3: TGTGCCAGCAGTTCAGATAAAGCGGGCCGCCCCTACGAGCAGTACTTC. Protein: CASSSDKAGRPYEQYF.

Regarding this clone: Other nucleotide sequences from this sample produce the same CDR3. The chain combines TRBV5-1 with TRBJ2-7; 8 bases agree with TRBD1. The V gene end was trimmed by 4 bases and the J gene end by 3 bases; junction bases not matched to a gene: 3. The CDR3 covers 13 residues. CDR1 SGHRS and CDR2 YFSETQ come from the germline V gene. In DNA form, the CDR3 reads TGCGCCAGCAGCAGGGACAGGAGCTACGAGCAGTACTTC. Its translation is CASSRDRSYEQYF.

This rearrangement joins TRBV11-2 to TRBJ2-7, with a weak D call TRBD1 (6 bases). This CDR3 is 15 amino acids long. Germline-derived CDR1 and CDR2 are SGHAT and FQNNGV. V was clipped by 1 base and J by 7 bases, with 17 bases between them. CDR3 nucleotide sequence: TGTGCCAGCAGCTTAGTTTTCTGGGACACCAAGGAGCAGTACTTC. Translating it yields CASSLVFWDTKEQYF.

This chain joins TRBV20-1 and TRBJ2-7; D is unclear. Trimming left V 0 bases short and J 6 bases short, with 6 bases between. The CDR3 extends over 11 amino acids. Per germline, CDR1 DFQATT and CDR2 SNEGSKA (reference sequence). CDR3 loop: CSAREVGEQYF. CDR3 coding DNA: TGCAGTGCTAGAGAGGTGGGCGAGCAGTACTTC.

This clone showed up just a few times. The chain employs TRBV2 and TRBJ1-1; 8 bases are shared with TRBD1. Germline CDR1 is SNHLY and CDR2 is FYNNEI. J gave up 7 bases and V 10 bases, and 5 bases lay outside the gene matches. This CDR3 has 11 residues. CDR3 nucleotides: TGTGCCACCGTAGGGACAGGTGAAGCTTTCTTT. Its translation: CATVGTGEAFF. Together with reference TRBV2 and TRBJ1-1, the CDR3 gives the full variable domain: EPEVTQTPSHQVTQMGQEVILRCVPISNHLYFYWYRQILGQKVEFLVSFYNNEISEKSEIFDDQFSVERPDGSNFTLKIRSTKLEDSAMYFCATVGTGEAFFGQGTRLTVV.

J is TRBJ2-7 and V is TRBV18, with 7 bases lining up with TRBD1. The CDR3 is made up of 14 amino acids. V lost 3 bases to trimming and J lost 4 bases; unmatched junction nucleotides: 6. Germline lookup yields CDR1 KGHSH and CDR2 LQKENI. The CDR3 DNA sequence: TGTGCCAGCTCACCTTCACAGGGGAAGTACGAGCAGTACTTC. This translates into CASSPSQGKYEQYF.

The V gene is TRBV19, the J gene TRBJ2-6; D possibly uses TRBD1 or TRBD2 (5 bases each). This CDR3 has 17 amino acids. V was trimmed by 3 bases and J by 0 bases, leaving 12 bases between them. Germline lookup yields CDR1 LNHDA and CDR2 SQIVND (reference sequence). The CDR3 nucleotides read TGTGCCAGTAGTATTAAGGGACGGGGCTCTGGGGCCAACGTCCTGACTTTC. This encodes CASSIKGRGSGANVLTF.

The V call is TRBV2, the J call TRBJ1-5; D uncertain. The CDR3 contains 17 residues. V dropped 4 bases and J dropped 2 bases, with 18 bases sitting between them. Germline CDR1 is SNHLY and CDR2 is FYNNEI. CDR3 amino acids: CASSGAGRLTGNQPQHF. DNA of the CDR3: TGTGCCAGCAGTGGGGCGGGCCGTTTAACGGGCAATCAGCCCCAGCATTTT.

J is TRBJ2-1 and V is TRBV6-5; D is perhaps TRBD2 (5 bases). CDR1 and CDR2 (germline): MNHEY, SVGAGI. V was clipped by 4 bases and J by 15 bases, with 19 bases between them. The CDR3 has 13 residues. The CDR3 region is CASSSVAGNPAFF. DNA for the CDR3: TGTGCCAGCAGTTCCGTTGCGGGTAATCCTGCGTTCTTC.

The rearrangement links TRBV11-2 to TRBJ1-3; weak D call: TRBD1 (6 bases). The CDR3 spans 16 residues. Trimming took off 2 bases at V and 2 bases at J, with 13 bases between the two ends. Looked up from germline, CDR1 is SGHAT and CDR2 is FQNNGV. The CDR3 coding sequence is TGTGCCAGCAGCTTATTTCAGGGGTCTGCTGGAAACACCATATATTTT. Its translation: CASSLFQGSAGNTIYF. The full variable domain, completed using reference TRBV11-2 and TRBJ1-3, is EAGVAQSPRYKIIEKRQSVAFWCNPISGHATLYWYQQILGQGPKLLIQFQNNGVVDDSQLPKDRFSAERLKGVDSTLKIQPAKLEDSAVYLCASSLFQGSAGNTIYFGEGSWLTVV.

Remarks on this clone: This specimen includes other DNA sequences encoding the same CDR3. This rearrangement joins TRBV11-2 to TRBJ1-1; D not resolved. V lost 1 base to trimming and J lost 1 base, with 4 bases between them. The CDR3 has 13 residues. The V gene's germline CDR1 is SGHAT and CDR2 FQNNGV. The CDR3 DNA reads as TGTGCCAGCAGCTTAGTTACGAACACTGAAGCTTTCTTT. It encodes CASSLVTNTEAFF. Based on the CDR3 plus reference TRBV11-2 and TRBJ1-1, the full variable domain is EAGVAQSPRYKIIEKRQSVAFWCNPISGHATLYWYQQILGQGPKLLIQFQNNGVVDDSQLPKDRFSAERLKGVDSTLKIQPAKLEDSAVYLCASSLVTNTEAFFGQGTRLTVV.